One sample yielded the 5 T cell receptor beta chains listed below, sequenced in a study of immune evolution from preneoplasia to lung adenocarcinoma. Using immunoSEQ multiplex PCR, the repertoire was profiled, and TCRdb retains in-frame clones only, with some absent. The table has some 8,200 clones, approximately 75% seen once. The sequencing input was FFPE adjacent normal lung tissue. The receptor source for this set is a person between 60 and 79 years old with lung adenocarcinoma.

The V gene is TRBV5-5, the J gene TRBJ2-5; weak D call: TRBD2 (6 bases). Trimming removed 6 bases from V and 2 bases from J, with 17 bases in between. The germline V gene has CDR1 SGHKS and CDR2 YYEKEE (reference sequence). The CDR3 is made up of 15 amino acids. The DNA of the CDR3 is TGTGCCAGCACTCAGTCTCGTAGCGGACAAGAGACCCAGTACTTC. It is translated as CASTQSRSGQETQYF.

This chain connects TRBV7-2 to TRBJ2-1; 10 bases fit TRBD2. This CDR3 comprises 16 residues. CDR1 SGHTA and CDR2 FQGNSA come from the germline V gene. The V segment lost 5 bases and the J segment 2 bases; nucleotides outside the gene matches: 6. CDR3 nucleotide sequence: TGTGCCAGCAGCCCGCAAGCGGGAGGGCCCTACAATGAGCAGTTCTTC. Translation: CASSPQAGGPYNEQFF. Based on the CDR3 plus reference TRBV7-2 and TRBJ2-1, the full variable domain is GAGVSQSPSNKVTEKGKDVELRCDPISGHTALYWYRQSLGQGLEFLIYFQGNSAPDKSGLPSDRFSAERTGGSVSTLTIQRTQQEDSAVYLCASSPQAGGPYNEQFFGPGTRLTVL.

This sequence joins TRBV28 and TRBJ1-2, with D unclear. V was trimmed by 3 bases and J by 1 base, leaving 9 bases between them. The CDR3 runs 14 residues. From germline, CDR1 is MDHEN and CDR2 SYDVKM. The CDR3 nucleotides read TGTGCCAGCAGTTTCGCCCAACTTAACTATGGCTACACCTTC. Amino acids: CASSFAQLNYGYTF.

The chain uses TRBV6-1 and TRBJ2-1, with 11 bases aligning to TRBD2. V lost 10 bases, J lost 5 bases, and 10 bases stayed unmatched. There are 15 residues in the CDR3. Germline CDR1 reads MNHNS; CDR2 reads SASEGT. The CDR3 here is CATGSLLAGDNEQFF. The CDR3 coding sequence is TGTGCCACTGGATCCCTACTAGCGGGGGACAATGAGCAGTTCTTC.

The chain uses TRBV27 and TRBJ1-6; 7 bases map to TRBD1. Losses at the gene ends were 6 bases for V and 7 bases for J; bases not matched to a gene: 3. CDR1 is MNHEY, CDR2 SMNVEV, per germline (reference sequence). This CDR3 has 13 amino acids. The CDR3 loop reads CASSDRENSPLHF. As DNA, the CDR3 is TGTGCCAGCAGCGACAGGGAAAATTCACCCCTCCACTTT.